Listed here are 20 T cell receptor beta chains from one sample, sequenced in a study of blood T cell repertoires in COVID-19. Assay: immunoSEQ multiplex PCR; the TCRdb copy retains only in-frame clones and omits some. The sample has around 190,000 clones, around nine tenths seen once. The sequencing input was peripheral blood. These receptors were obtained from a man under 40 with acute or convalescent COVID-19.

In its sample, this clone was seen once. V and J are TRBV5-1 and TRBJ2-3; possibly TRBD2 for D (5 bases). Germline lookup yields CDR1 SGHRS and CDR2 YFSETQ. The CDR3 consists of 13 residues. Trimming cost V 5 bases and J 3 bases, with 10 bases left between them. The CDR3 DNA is TGCGCCAGCAGGGGCGGCGGGACAGATACGCAGTATTTT. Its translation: CASRGGGTDTQYF.

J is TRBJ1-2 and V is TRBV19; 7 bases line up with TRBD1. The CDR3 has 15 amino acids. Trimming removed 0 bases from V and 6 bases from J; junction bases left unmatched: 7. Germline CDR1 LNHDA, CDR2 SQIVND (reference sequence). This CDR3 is CASSIDHHRGNGYTF. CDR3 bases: TGTGCCAGTAGTATAGATCATCACAGGGGAAATGGCTACACCTTC.

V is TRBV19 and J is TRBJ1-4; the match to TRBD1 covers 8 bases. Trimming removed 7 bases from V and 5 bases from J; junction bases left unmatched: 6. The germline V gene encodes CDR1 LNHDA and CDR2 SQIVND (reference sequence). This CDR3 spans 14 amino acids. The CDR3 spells CASNTGGGNEKLFF. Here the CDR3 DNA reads TGTGCCAGTAACACAGGGGGTGGAAATGAAAAACTGTTTTTT. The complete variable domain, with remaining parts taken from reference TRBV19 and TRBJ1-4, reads DGGITQSPKYLFRKEGQNVTLSCEQNLNHDAMYWYRQDPGQGLRLIYYSQIVNDFQKGDIAEGYSVSREKKESFPLTVTSAQKNPTAFYLCASNTGGGNEKLFFGSGTQLSVL.

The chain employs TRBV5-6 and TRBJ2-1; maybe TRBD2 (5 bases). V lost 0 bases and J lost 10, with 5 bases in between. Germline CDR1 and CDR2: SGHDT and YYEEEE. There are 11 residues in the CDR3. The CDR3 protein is CASSLAGEQFF. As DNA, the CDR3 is TGTGCCAGCAGCTTGGCGGGGGAGCAGTTCTTC.

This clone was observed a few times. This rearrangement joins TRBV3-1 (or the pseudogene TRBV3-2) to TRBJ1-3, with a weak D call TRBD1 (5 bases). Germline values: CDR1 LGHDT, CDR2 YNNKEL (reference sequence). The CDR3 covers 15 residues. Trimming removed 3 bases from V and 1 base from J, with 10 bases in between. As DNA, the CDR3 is TGTGCCAGCAGCCAGCAGGGCTATTCTGGAAACACCATATATTTT. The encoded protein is CASSQQGYSGNTIYF.

CDR3 bases: TGTGCCAGCAGCCTCGGACTAGCTCCCCACAATGAGCAGTTCTTC. This gives the protein CASSLGLAPHNEQFF. V gene TRBV11-3 combines with J gene TRBJ2-1; 8 bases fit TRBD2. This CDR3 is built from 15 residues. V trimming: 5 bases; J trimming: 5 bases; junction bases outside the gene matches: 8. CDR1 and CDR2 from the germline V gene are SGHNT and YENEEA.

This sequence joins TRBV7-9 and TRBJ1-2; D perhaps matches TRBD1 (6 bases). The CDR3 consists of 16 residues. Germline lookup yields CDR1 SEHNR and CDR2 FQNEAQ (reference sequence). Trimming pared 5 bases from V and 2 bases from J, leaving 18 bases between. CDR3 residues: CASSPIPDRNNYGYTF. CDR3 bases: TGTGCCAGCAGCCCGATCCCGGACAGAAACAACTATGGCTACACCTTC.

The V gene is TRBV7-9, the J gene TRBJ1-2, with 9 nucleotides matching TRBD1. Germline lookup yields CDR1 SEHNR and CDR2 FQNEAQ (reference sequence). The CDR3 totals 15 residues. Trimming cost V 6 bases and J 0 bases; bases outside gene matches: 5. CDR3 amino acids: CASRTGGESNYGYTF. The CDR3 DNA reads TGTGCCAGCAGGACAGGGGGAGAGTCTAACTATGGCTACACCTTC.

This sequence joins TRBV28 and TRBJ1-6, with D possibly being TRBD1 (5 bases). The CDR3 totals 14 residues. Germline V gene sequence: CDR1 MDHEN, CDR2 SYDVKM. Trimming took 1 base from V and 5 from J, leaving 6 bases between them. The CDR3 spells CASSLSRDNSPLHF. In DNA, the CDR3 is TGTGCCAGCAGTTTATCCAGGGATAATTCACCCCTCCACTTT.

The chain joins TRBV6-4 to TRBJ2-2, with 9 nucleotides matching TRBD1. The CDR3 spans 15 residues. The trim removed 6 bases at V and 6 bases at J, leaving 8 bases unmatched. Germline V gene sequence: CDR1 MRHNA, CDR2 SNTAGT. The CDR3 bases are TGTGCCAGCAGAACAGACAGGGGGTCTTCCGGGGAGCTGTTTTTT. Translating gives CASRTDRGSSGELFF.

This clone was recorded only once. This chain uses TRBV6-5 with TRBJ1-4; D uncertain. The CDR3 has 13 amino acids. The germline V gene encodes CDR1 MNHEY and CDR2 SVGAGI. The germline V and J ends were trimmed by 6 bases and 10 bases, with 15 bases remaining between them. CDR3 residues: CASRPQPDVKLFF. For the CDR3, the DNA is TGTGCCAGCAGACCACAGCCCGATGTAAAACTGTTTTTT.

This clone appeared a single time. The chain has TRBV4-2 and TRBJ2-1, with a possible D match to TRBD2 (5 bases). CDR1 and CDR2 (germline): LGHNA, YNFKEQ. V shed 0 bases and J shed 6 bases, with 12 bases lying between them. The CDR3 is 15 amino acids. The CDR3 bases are TGTGCCAGCAGCCAAGATGACCAACGGGGCAATGAGCAGTTCTTC. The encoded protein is CASSQDDQRGNEQFF.

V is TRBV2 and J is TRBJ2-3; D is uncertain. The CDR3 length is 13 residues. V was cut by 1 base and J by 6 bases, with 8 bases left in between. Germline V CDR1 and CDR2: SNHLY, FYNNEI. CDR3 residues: CASSEVVADTQYF. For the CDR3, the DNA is TGTGCCAGCAGTGAAGTAGTTGCGGATACGCAGTATTTT.

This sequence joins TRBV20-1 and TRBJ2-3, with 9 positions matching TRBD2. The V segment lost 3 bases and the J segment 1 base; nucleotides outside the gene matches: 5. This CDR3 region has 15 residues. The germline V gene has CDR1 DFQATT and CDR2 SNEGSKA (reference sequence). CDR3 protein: CSASLRTSGTDTQYF. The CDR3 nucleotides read TGCAGTGCTAGTCTAAGGACTAGCGGCACAGATACGCAGTATTTT.

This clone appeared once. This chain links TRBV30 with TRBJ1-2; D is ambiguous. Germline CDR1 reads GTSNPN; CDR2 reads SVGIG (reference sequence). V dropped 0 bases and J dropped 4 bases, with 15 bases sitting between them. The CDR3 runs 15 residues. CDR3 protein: CAWSVMAGSGYGYTF. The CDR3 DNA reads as TGTGCCTGGAGTGTCATGGCAGGCAGTGGCTATGGCTACACCTTC.

The CDR3 nucleotides read TGCGCCAGCAGCTTCGGGGAAAATAATTCACCCCTCCACTTT. Translated: CASSFGENNSPLHF. The chain combines TRBV5-1 with TRBJ1-6; unclear D gene. The V end was cut by 2 bases, the J end by 5 bases, with 8 bases between. In germline, CDR1 is SGHRS, CDR2 YFSETQ. The CDR3 consists of 14 residues.

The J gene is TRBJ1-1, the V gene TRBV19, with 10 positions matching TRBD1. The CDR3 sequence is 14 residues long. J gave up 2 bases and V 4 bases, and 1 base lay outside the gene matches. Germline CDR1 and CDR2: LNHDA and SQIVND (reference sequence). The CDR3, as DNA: TGTGCCAGTAGTAGGGACAGGGGAAACACTGAAGCTTTCTTT. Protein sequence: CASSRDRGNTEAFF.

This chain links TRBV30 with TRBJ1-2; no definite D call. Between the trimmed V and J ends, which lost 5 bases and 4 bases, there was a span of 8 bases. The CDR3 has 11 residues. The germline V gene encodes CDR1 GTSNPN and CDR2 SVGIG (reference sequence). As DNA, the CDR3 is TGTGCCTGGGGACGGGGCTATGGCTACACCTTC. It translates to CAWGRGYGYTF. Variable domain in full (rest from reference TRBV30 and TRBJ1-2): SQTIHQWPATLVQPVGSPLSLECTVEGTSNPNLYWYRQAAGRGLQLLFYSVGIGQISSEVPQNLSASRPQDRQFILSSKKLLLSDSGFYLCAWGRGYGYTFGSGTRLTVV.

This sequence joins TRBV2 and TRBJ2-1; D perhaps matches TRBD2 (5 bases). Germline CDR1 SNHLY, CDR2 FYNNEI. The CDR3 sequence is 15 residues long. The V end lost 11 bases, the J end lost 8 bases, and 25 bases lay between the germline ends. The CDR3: CAASSADYPRDEQFF. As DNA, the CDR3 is TGTGCCGCAAGCAGCGCAGACTACCCGAGAGATGAGCAGTTCTTC. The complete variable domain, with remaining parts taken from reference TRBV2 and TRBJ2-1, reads EPEVTQTPSHQVTQMGQEVILRCVPISNHLYFYWYRQILGQKVEFLVSFYNNEISEKSEIFDDQFSVERPDGSNFTLKIRSTKLEDSAMYFCAASSADYPRDEQFFGPGTRLTVL.

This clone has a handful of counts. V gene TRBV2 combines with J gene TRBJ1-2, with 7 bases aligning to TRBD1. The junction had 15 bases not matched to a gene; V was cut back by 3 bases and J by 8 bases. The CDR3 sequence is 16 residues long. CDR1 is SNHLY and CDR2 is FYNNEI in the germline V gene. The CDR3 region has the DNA TGTGCCAGCAGTGAGGTAGTAGGGAGACAGGGTAGAGGCTACACCTTC. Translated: CASSEVVGRQGRGYTF.